Listed below are T cell receptor beta chains from one sample, sequenced in a study of cytomegalovirus exposure and HLA in healthy donors. TCRdb's table, derived via immunoSEQ multiplex PCR, lists solely in-frame clones and lacks some. The sample records about 120,000 clones, under 70% being singletons. The sample taken for sequencing was PBMCs. The receptors were gathered from a young man in good health and CMV-seronegative. The CDR3 runs from the conserved cysteine through the conserved F or W. A D gene is named only where the DNA matches it firmly. Clone size appears in some rows only: once, few, many, or a class for an expanded clone.

DNA,CDR3,J,V,D,size
TGTGCCAGTAGAGGACAGGGAAGGAGTGAGCAGTTCTTC,CASRGQGRSEQFF,TRBJ2-1,TRBV19,TRBD1,.
TGTGCCAGCAGCTTCACTTCCGGGACAGGGGTATATGGCTACACCTTC,CASSFTSGTGVYGYTF,TRBJ1-2,TRBV7-2,TRBD1,.
TGTGCCAGCAGCTTAGAACAGGGACATCACGAGCAGTACTTC,CASSLEQGHHEQYF,TRBJ2-7,TRBV7-6,.,.
TGTGCCAGCAGTCAAGGGGGACAGGTATCAGATACGCAGTATTTT,CASSQGGQVSDTQYF,TRBJ2-3,TRBV28,TRBD1,few
TGTGCCTGGAGTGTTAGCCTAGCGGGAGGCAATGAGCAGTTCTTC,CAWSVSLAGGNEQFF,TRBJ2-1,TRBV30,TRBD2,.
TGCGCCAGCAGCCAAAGGGTTTCGGGGGATAATGAGCAGTTCTTC,CASSQRVSGDNEQFF,TRBJ2-1,TRBV4-3,.,.
TGTGCCAGCAGTTTCCCCGGCCAGGCCCAAGAGACCCAGTACTTC,CASSFPGQAQETQYF,TRBJ2-5,TRBV28,.,few
TGTGCCAGCAAGAGGCTGGCGGACACCGGGGAGCTGTTTTTT,CASKRLADTGELFF,TRBJ2-2,TRBV9,.,.
TGCGCCAGCAGCTTCTGGCCTGGAGTCCAGCCCCAGCATTTT,CASSFWPGVQPQHF,TRBJ1-5,TRBV4-1,.,few
TGTGCCTGGCAAGCCGGGACAGGGGGTTCTGAAGCTTTCTTT,CAWQAGTGGSEAFF,TRBJ1-1,TRBV30,TRBD1,.
TGTGCCAGCGGGTTCAGGGAACGCTATGGCTACACCTTC,CASGFRERYGYTF,TRBJ1-2,TRBV6-5,.,.
TGTGCCAGCAAACGGGCGGGGAACACTGAAGCTTTCTTT,CASKRAGNTEAFF,TRBJ1-1,TRBV7-9,.,.
TGTGCCGCCAGTAGTATTGGGCAGGGGGTCGCTGAAGCTTTCTTT,CAASSIGQGVAEAFF,TRBJ1-1,TRBV19,TRBD1,.
TGTGCCAGCAGCTCGTATCGCTACGAGCAGTACTTC,CASSSYRYEQYF,TRBJ2-7,TRBV7-9,.,once
TGTGCCAGCAGCGGTGGGAGGGGACTTCCGAACACCGGGGAGCTGTTTTTT,CASSGGRGLPNTGELFF,TRBJ2-2,TRBV11-2,TRBD2,.
TGCAGCGCGGAGGTGCTGAATGAGCAGTTCTTC,CSAEVLNEQFF,TRBJ2-1,TRBV29-1,.,.
TGTGCCAGCAGCCAAACCGGGGTGGGTGAAAAACTGTTTTTT,CASSQTGVGEKLFF,TRBJ1-4,TRBV7-9,.,.
TGTGCCAGCAGCTTGGTAACTAGGAGAGAAGATACGCAGTATTTT,CASSLVTRREDTQYF,TRBJ2-3,TRBV5-4,.,.
TGTGCCAGCAGCCCTCGACAGTTCTCTGGGGCCAACGTCCTGACTTTC,CASSPRQFSGANVLTF,TRBJ2-6,TRBV11-2,.,once
TGTGCCAGTAGTCCTATTAGCGGGGCCACCTACAATGAGCAGTTCTTC,CASSPISGATYNEQFF,TRBJ2-1,TRBV19,TRBD2,few
TGTGCCAGCAGCTTAGTCGGACAGGGGGCCGACGAGCAGTACTTC,CASSLVGQGADEQYF,TRBJ2-7,TRBV7-9,TRBD1,.
TGTGCCAGCACCCGGGAGAACCGATACAATGAGCAGTTCTTC,CASTRENRYNEQFF,TRBJ2-1,TRBV28,.,.
TGTGCCAGCAGTTTCTTATCAGGGGGCGCTCCTACATTGGTTCAGCCCCAGCATTTT,CASSFLSGGAPTLVQPQHF,TRBJ1-5,TRBV28,TRBD1,.
TGCAGCGTTAAGCAGGGTAATCAGCCCCAGCATTTT,CSVKQGNQPQHF,TRBJ1-5,TRBV29-1,.,.
TGTGCCAGCAGTCTGGGGCCCACCACTGAAGCTTTCTTT,CASSLGPTTEAFF,TRBJ1-1,TRBV27,.,.
TGTGCCAGCAGTTTAGGGGGGGCCCCCTCGGTCTACGAGCAGTACTTC,CASSLGGAPSVYEQYF,TRBJ2-7,TRBV28,.,.
TGTGCCAGTAGTATCCGAGGGAGGACGACCCAAGAGACCCAGTACTTC,CASSIRGRTTQETQYF,TRBJ2-5,TRBV19,.,.
TGTGCCAGCTCACCCAGGACAGGGGATGGCTACACCTTC,CASSPRTGDGYTF,TRBJ1-2,TRBV18,TRBD1,.
TGTGCCAGCAGACGTACACAGGGGCAGCCCCAGCATTTT,CASRRTQGQPQHF,TRBJ1-5,TRBV28,TRBD1,once
TGTGCCAGCAGCTTAGTATTGGGACAAGGAGCCTCGGTCCAGCATTTT,CASSLVLGQGASVQHF,TRBJ1-5,TRBV7-8,.,.
TGTGCCAGCAGTTTAAGGCAGGGGAGTAATCAGCAGTACTTC,CASSLRQGSNQQYF,TRBJ2-7,TRBV28,.,.
TGCGCCAGCAGCTTCCTCGTTCCGACTAGCAGCTCCTACGAGCAGTACTTC,CASSFLVPTSSSYEQYF,TRBJ2-7,TRBV5-1,TRBD2,.
TGTGCCAGCAGCTTTCAAGCGACCCGAAGCGGAGAGTACTTC,CASSFQATRSGEYF,TRBJ2-7,TRBV5-4,.,few
TGTGCCAGCAGTTACCCACAGGGGCCCACGAACACTGAAGCTTTCTTT,CASSYPQGPTNTEAFF,TRBJ1-1,TRBV6-6,TRBD1,.
TGTGCCAGCTCGGGATTAGGGGGCGGGTCAGAGACCCAGTACTTC,CASSGLGGGSETQYF,TRBJ2-5,TRBV28,TRBD1,.
TGTGCCACCAGCAGATCTAGCGGGTCCCACGAGCAGTACTTC,CATSRSSGSHEQYF,TRBJ2-7,TRBV15,TRBD2,few